What follows are 5 T cell receptor beta chains derived from one specimen sequenced in a study of CD8 T cells in Susac syndrome. Random hexamers served to reverse transcribe roughly 0.45 to 1 ug RNA. MiXCR, run by TCRdb on the immunoSEQ multiplex PCR reads, gives a single entry per CDR3 protein. The data contain roughly 100,000 distinct CDR3 sequences, roughly 94% of them singletons. Source material: CD8+ T cells from PBMCs. The receptors shown here come from a human donor with Susac syndrome.

This clonotype is a singleton in its sample. This chain connects TRBV24-1 to TRBJ2-1; TRBD2 agrees at 10 bases. The V and J ends lost 3 bases and 2 bases, in that order; junction bases with no gene match: 3. CDR3 length: 16 residues. CDR1 KGHDR and CDR2 SFDVKD come from the germline V gene. The CDR3 region is CATSDTAGGPYNEQFF. In DNA form, the CDR3 reads TGTGCCACCAGTGATACAGCGGGGGGGCCCTACAATGAGCAGTTCTTC.

The CDR3, as DNA: TGTGCCAGCAGCCAAGATCGTAGCGGGGGGGCGATTGAGCAGTTCTTC. This encodes CASSQDRSGGAIEQFF. The chain recombines TRBV3-1 with TRBJ2-1; 11 positions match TRBD2. This CDR3 comprises 16 residues. Per the germline V gene, CDR1 is LGHDT and CDR2 is YNNKEL (reference sequence). The trim removed 0 bases at V and 9 bases at J, leaving 7 bases unmatched.

This clonotype occurred a few times. The chain is built from TRBV3-1 and TRBJ2-7; D not resolved. The CDR3 consists of 15 residues. The V gene lost 0 bases and the J gene lost 4 bases, with 13 bases spanning the gap. Looked up from germline, CDR1 is LGHDT and CDR2 is YNNKEL (reference sequence). The CDR3: CASSQDRGVGYEQYF. CDR3 coding DNA: TGTGCCAGCAGCCAAGATCGTGGGGTTGGGTACGAGCAGTACTTC.

This clonotype was seen a handful of times. The rearrangement links TRBV12-3 or TRBV12-4 to TRBJ2-5; unclear D gene. This CDR3 is built from 11 residues. V lost 6 bases to trimming and J lost 4 bases, with 6 bases between them. CDR3 loop: CASSSGETQYF. CDR3 nucleotides: TGTGCCAGCAGCTCCGGAGAGACCCAGTACTTC.

The chain joins TRBV20-1 to TRBJ1-2; 8 bases line up with TRBD1. The CDR3 is made up of 12 amino acids. Germline CDR1 is DFQATT and CDR2 is SNEGSKA (reference sequence). The trim removed 7 bases at V and 5 bases at J, leaving 6 bases unmatched. The CDR3, as DNA: TGCAGTGTAACAGGGGGACGGTATGGCTACACCTTC. Translation: CSVTGGRYGYTF.